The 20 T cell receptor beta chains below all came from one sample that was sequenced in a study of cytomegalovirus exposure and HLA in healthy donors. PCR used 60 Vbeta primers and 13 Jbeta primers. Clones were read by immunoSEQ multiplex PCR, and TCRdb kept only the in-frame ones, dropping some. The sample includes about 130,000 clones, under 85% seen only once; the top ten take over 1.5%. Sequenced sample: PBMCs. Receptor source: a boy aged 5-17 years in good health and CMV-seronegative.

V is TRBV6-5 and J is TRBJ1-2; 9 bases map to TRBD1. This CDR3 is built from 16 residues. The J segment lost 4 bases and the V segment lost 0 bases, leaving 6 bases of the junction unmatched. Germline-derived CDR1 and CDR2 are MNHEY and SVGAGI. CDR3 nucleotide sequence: TGTGCCAGCAGTTACTCAAACAGGGGGCAAGGCTATGGCTACACCTTC. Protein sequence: CASSYSNRGQGYGYTF.

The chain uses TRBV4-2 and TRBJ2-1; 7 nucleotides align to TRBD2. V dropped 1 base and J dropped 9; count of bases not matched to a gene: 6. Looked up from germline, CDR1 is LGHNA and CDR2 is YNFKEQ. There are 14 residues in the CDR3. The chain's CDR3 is CASSQAGWEGEQFF. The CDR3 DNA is TGTGCCAGCAGCCAAGCAGGGTGGGAGGGTGAGCAGTTCTTC.

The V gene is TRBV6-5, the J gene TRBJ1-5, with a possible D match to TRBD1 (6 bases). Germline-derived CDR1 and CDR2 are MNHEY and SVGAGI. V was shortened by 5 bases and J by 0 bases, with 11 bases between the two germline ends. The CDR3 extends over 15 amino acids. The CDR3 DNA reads TGTGCCAGCAGTCCCGGGACACTTAGCAATCAGCCCCAGCATTTT. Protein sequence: CASSPGTLSNQPQHF.

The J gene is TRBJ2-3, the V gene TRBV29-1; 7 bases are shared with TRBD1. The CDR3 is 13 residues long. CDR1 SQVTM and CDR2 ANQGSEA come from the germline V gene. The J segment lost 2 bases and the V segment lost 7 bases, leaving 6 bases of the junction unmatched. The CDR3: CSARQGYTDTQYF. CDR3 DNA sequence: TGCAGCGCGAGACAGGGCTACACAGATACGCAGTATTTT.

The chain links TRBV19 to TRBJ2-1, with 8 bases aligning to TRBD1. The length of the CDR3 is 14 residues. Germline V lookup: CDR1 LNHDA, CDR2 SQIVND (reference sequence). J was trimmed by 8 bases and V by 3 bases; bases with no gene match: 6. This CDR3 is CASSIRQGAYEQFF. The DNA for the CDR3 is TGTGCCAGTAGTATTCGGCAGGGGGCGTATGAGCAGTTCTTC.

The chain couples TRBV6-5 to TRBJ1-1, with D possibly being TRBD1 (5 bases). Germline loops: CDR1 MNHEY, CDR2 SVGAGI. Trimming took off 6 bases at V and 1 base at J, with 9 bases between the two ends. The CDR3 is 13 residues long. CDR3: CASRNGGNTEAFF. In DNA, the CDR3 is TGTGCCAGCAGGAACGGGGGGAACACTGAAGCTTTCTTT.

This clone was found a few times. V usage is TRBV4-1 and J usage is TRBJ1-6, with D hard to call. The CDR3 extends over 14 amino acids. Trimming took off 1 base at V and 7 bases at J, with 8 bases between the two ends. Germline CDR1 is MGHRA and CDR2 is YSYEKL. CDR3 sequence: CASSQASGNSPLHF. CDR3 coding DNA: TGCGCCAGCAGCCAAGCAAGCGGGAATTCACCCCTCCACTTT.

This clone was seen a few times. In nucleotides, the CDR3 is TGCGCCAGCAGCACAGACAGAAGCACTGAAGCTTTCTTT. It specifies CASSTDRSTEAFF. V and J are TRBV5-1 and TRBJ1-1; TRBD1 is a possible D gene (5 bases). CDR3 length: 13 amino acids. Trimming left V 4 bases short and J 4 bases short, with 11 bases between. Germline values: CDR1 SGHRS, CDR2 YFSETQ.

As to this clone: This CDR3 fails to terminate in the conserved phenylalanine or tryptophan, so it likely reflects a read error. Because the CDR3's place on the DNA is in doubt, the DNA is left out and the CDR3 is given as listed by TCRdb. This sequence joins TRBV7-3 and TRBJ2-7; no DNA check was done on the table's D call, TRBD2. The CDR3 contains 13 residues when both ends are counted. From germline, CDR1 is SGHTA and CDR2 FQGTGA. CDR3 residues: CASSSPRLANRKL.

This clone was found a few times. This chain's CDR3 is CASRTDSSYEQYF. The CDR3 coding sequence is TGTGCCAGCAGGACGGACAGTTCCTACGAGCAGTACTTC. V is TRBV21-1 and J is TRBJ2-7; the tabulated D call, TRBD1, remains unverified against the DNA. TRBV21-1 is annotated as a pseudogene. CDR3 length: 13 residues.

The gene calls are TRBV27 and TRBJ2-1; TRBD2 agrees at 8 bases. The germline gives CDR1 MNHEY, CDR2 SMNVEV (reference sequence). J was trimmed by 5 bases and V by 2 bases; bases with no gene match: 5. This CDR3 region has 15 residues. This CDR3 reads CASSLGTSNNNEQFF. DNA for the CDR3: TGTGCCAGCAGTTTAGGGACTAGTAATAACAATGAGCAGTTCTTC.

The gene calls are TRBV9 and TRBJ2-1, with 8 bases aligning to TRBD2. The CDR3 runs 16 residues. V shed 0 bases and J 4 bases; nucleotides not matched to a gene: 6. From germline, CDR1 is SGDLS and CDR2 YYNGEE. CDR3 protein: CASSVGGRGAYNEQFF. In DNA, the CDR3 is TGTGCCAGCAGCGTAGGGGGGCGGGGGGCTTACAATGAGCAGTTCTTC.

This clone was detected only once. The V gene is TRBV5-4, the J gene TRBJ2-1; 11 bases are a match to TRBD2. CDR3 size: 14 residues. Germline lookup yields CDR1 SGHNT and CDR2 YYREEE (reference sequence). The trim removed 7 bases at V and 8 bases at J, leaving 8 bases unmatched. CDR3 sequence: CASHIAGGRDEQFF. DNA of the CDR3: TGTGCCAGCCATATAGCGGGGGGGCGGGATGAGCAGTTCTTC.

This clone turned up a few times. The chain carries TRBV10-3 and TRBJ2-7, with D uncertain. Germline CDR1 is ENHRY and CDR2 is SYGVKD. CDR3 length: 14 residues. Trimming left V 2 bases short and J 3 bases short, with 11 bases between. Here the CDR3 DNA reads TGTGCCATCAGTGAGGGAGCGAATAACTACGAGCAGTACTTC. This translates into CAISEGANNYEQYF.

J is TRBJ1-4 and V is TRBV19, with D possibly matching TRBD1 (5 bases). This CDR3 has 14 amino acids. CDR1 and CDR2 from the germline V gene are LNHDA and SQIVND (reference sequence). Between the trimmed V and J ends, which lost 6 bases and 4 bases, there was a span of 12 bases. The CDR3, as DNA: TGTGCCAGTAGCAGCTGGGGGGATAATGAAAAACTGTTTTTT. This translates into CASSSWGDNEKLFF.

CDR3 coding DNA: TGTGCCAGCAGCCGGGACAGATTACGGGAGCAGTACTTC. Its translation: CASSRDRLREQYF. The chain links TRBV4-2 to TRBJ2-7; the match to TRBD1 covers 7 bases. Trimming removed 4 bases from V and 7 bases from J; junction bases left unmatched: 7. Germline V gene data show CDR1 as LGHNA and CDR2 as YNFKEQ. This CDR3 is 13 amino acids long.

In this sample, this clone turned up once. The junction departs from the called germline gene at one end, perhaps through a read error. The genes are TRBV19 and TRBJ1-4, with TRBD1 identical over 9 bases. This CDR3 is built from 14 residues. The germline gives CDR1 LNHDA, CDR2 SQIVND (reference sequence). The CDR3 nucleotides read TGTGCCTGTAGAAGACAGGGGGGCCATGAAAAACTGTTTTTT. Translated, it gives CACRRQGGHEKLFF. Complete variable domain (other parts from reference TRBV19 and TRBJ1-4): DGGITQSPKYLFRKEGQNVTLSCEQNLNHDAMYWYRQDPGQGLRLIYYSQIVNDFQKGDIAEGYSVSREKKESFPLTVTSAQKNPTAFYLCACRRQGGHEKLFFGSGTQLSVL.

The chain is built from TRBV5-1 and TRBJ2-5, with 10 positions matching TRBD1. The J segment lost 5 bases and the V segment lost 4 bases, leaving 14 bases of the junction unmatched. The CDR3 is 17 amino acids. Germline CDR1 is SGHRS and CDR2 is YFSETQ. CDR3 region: CASSVRDRGFTGETQYF. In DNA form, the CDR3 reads TGCGCCAGCAGCGTACGGGACAGGGGATTTACGGGCGAGACCCAGTACTTC.

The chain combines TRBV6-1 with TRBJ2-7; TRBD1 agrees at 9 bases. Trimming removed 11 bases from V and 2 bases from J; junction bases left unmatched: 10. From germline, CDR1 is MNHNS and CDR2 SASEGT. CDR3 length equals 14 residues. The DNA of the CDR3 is TGTGCCGGATCCTACGGGACAGGGACCTACGAGCAGTACTTC. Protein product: CAGSYGTGTYEQYF.

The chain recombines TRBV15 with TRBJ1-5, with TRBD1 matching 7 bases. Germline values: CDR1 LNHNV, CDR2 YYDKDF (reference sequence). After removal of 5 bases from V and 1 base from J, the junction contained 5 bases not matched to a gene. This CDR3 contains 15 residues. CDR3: CATSGDRSSNQPQHF. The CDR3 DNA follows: TGTGCCACCAGCGGGGACAGATCGAGCAATCAGCCCCAGCATTTT. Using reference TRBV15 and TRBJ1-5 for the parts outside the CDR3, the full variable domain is DAMVIQNPRYQVTQFGKPVTLSCSQTLNHNVMYWYQQKSSQAPKLLFHYYDKDFNNEADTPDNFQSRRPNTSFCFLDIRSPGLGDTAMYLCATSGDRSSNQPQHFGDGTRLSIL.